This TCR beta chain was identified during a study of T cells after yellow fever vaccination. In its sample, this clonotype was seen a few times. The antigen is not known. Study outcomes and limitations: Contamination by abundant bulk-population clonotypes could be present in FACS-sorted repertoires.

The length of the CDR3 is 13 residues. V shed 0 bases and J shed 5 bases, with 8 bases lying between them. Germline V gene lookup returns CDR1 SGHRS and CDR2 YFSETQ. UMIs were added to TCR cDNA along with a universal primer site when it was made by 5'RACE template switching. TCRdb itself ran the 5' RACE reads through MiXCR, one entry per CDR3 protein. The sample carries about 350,000 distinct CDR3 sequences, around 13% recorded once. This specimen was CD4+ T cells sorted from PBMCs, taken 15 days after the yellow fever booster vaccination. The chain links TRBV5-1 to TRBJ2-5, with D hard to call. This clonotype was obtained from a man aged 18 to 30 who received the YFV17D yellow fever vaccine. In DNA form, the CDR3 reads TGCGCCAGCAGCTTGGCCACCCGCGAGACCCAGTACTTC. Translation gives CASSLATRETQYF.